Presented here are 5 T cell receptor beta chains from one specimen sequenced in a study of OX40 agonist ivuxolimab in advanced cancers. Measured with immunoSEQ multiplex PCR; TCRdb has only the in-frame clones, and not every one. This table has approximately 88,000 clones, approximately 90% appearing once. Sequenced here: CD4+ or CD8+ T cells sorted from blood, sampled in a trial of the OX40 agonist ivuxolimab. These receptors all stem from an adult with an advanced solid tumor such as melanoma, head and neck, liver or kidney cancer.

The rearrangement joins TRBV18 to TRBJ1-1; 8 positions agree with TRBD1. CDR1 and CDR2 (germline): KGHSH, LQKENI. The CDR3 is 19 residues long. After removal of 3 bases from V and 1 base from J, the junction contained 16 bases not matched to a gene. CDR3 sequence reads: CASSPGQGRTGSGNTEAFF. The CDR3 DNA sequence: TGTGCCAGCTCACCCGGACAGGGCAGGACTGGGTCAGGGAACACTGAAGCTTTCTTT.

This chain links TRBV2 with TRBJ1-2; a weak D match, TRBD1 (6 bases). Germline V CDR1 and CDR2: SNHLY, FYNNEI. The V and J ends lost 6 bases and 7 bases respectively, with 21 bases between them. This CDR3 has 15 amino acids. CDR3 sequence: CASSHRVPSVGGYTF. CDR3 in DNA: TGTGCCAGCAGCCACAGGGTCCCCTCGGTGGGTGGCTACACCTTC.

The chain combines TRBV11-2 with TRBJ2-2; TRBD1 matches at 8 bases. V lost 5 bases and J lost 12; bases outside the gene matches: 11. This CDR3 comprises 14 residues. The germline CDR1 and CDR2 sequences are SGHAT and FQNNGV. CDR3: CASSLRQGIGKLFF. For the CDR3, the DNA is TGTGCCAGCAGCCTCCGACAGGGGATCGGAAAGCTGTTTTTT.

The chain employs TRBV15 and TRBJ2-2, with unresolved D. Trimming took 0 bases from V and 3 from J, leaving 8 bases between them. CDR3 size: 15 residues. CDR1 and CDR2 (germline): LNHNV, YYDKDF (reference sequence). CDR3 sequence: CATSRERAYTGELFF. CDR3 DNA sequence: TGTGCCACCAGCAGAGAAAGGGCATACACCGGGGAGCTGTTTTTT.

The rearrangement joins TRBV9 to TRBJ1-1; D not certain. CDR1 SGDLS and CDR2 YYNGEE come from the germline V gene. Trimming stripped 2 bases from V and 5 bases from J, with 16 bases between. The CDR3 consists of 15 residues. The CDR3 bases are TGTGCCAGCAGCGTGATCTGGCGAGGCGCAACTGAAGCTTTCTTT. This sequence encodes CASSVIWRGATEAFF.